Presented here are 32 T cell receptor beta chains from one specimen sequenced in a study of blood T cell repertoires in COVID-19 (dated by TCRdb to 2019 to 2021). The protocol used for the library was the immunoSEQ multiplex PCR assay. This is the immuneACCESS table as TCRdb keeps it, with only in-frame sequences that have V and J called. A part of the clones is gone; compared with another copy, unresolved V genes explain less than half, and the rest is unexplained. A total of around 75,000 clones appear in this sample, more than 75% of them only once. Jointly, the top ten make up about 21% of the sample. The specimen was peripheral blood. The receptors originated from a human donor in a cohort sampled during active COVID-19.

The chain employs TRBV3-1 (or the pseudogene TRBV3-2) and TRBJ2-3, with 7 bases aligning to TRBD1. Trimming cost V 6 bases and J 5 bases; bases outside gene matches: 8. Germline CDR1 LGHDT, CDR2 YNNKEL (reference sequence). This CDR3 spans 14 amino acids. The CDR3 is CASSLHYRGDTQYF. Written as DNA, the CDR3 is TGTGCCAGCAGTCTACACTACAGGGGAGATACGCAGTATTTT.

The chain employs TRBV20-1 and TRBJ2-1; D is possibly TRBD2 (6 bases). CDR3 length: 14 amino acids. The germline gives CDR1 DFQATT, CDR2 SNEGSKA (reference sequence). The V end lost 3 bases, the J end lost 6 bases, and 15 bases lay between the germline ends. The CDR3 spells CSASHGSRSNEQFF. DNA for the CDR3: TGCAGTGCTAGTCACGGGAGTAGATCCAATGAGCAGTTCTTC.

The chain employs TRBV7-2 and TRBJ1-6, with D tentatively TRBD1 (5 bases). Germline CDR1 reads SGHTA; CDR2 reads FQGNSA. Trimming cost V 6 bases and J 8 bases, with 14 bases left between them. CDR3 length: 14 amino acids. The CDR3 here is CASSSEVGHSPLHF. The CDR3 nucleotides are TGTGCCAGCAGTTCCGAAGTGGGGCATTCACCCCTCCACTTT.

This clone was seen just once. The chain combines TRBV6-6 with TRBJ2-6; D possibly corresponds to TRBD1 (6 bases). The germline gives CDR1 MNHNY, CDR2 SVGAGI (reference sequence). V was shortened by 4 bases and J by 2 bases, with 12 bases between the two germline ends. The CDR3 length is 16 residues. CDR3 nucleotide sequence: TGTGCCAGCAGTTCACCACAGGGAGCTGGGGCCAACGTCCTGACTTTC. It yields the protein CASSSPQGAGANVLTF.

This chain connects TRBV29-1 to TRBJ1-5; D perhaps matches TRBD1 (6 bases). The CDR3 contains 18 residues. Germline V gene data show CDR1 as SQVTM and CDR2 as ANQGSEA. Trimming left V 4 bases short and J 1 base short, with 23 bases between. The CDR3 sequence: CSVGWTDRHNGSNQPQHF. In DNA, the CDR3 is TGCAGCGTTGGGTGGACAGATCGACACAACGGGAGCAATCAGCCCCAGCATTTT.

This chain links TRBV30 with TRBJ1-1, with D possibly matching TRBD1 (5 bases). Trimming took 0 bases from V and 1 from J, leaving 9 bases between them. This CDR3 comprises 14 residues. Germline V gene data show CDR1 as GTSNPN and CDR2 as SVGIG (reference sequence). The CDR3 DNA reads as TGTGCCTGGAGTGTATACAGGCAGAACACTGAAGCTTTCTTT. Translation: CAWSVYRQNTEAFF.

The chain employs TRBV6-5 and TRBJ1-5, with D possibly matching TRBD1 (5 bases). Between the trimmed V and J ends, which lost 6 bases and 6 bases, there was a span of 18 bases. Per the germline V gene, CDR1 is MNHEY and CDR2 is SVGAGI. This CDR3 region has 15 residues. CDR3 loop: CASSPSDGQGQPQHF. The CDR3 DNA reads TGTGCCAGCAGCCCCTCGGACGGGCAGGGTCAGCCCCAGCATTTT.

This chain connects TRBV28 to TRBJ2-7; D is undetermined. CDR1 and CDR2 from the germline V gene are MDHEN and SYDVKM. V was pared by 5 bases and J by 3 bases, with 17 bases between. The CDR3 runs 15 residues. Here the CDR3 reads CASSRSSQALYEQYF. The CDR3 nucleotides read TGTGCCAGCAGTCGCTCCTCTCAAGCGCTCTACGAGCAGTACTTC.

The chain carries TRBV18 and TRBJ1-5, with TRBD1 identical over 8 bases. Germline V CDR1 and CDR2: KGHSH, LQKENI. The length of the CDR3 is 15 residues. V lost 5 bases, J lost 4 bases, and 7 bases stayed unmatched. The CDR3 DNA reads as TGTGCCAGCTCATCGGACAGGGTGGAAAATCAGCCCCAGCATTTT. This encodes CASSSDRVENQPQHF. The whole variable domain, filled in from reference TRBV18 and TRBJ1-5, reads NAGVMQNPRHLVRRRGQEARLRCSPMKGHSHVYWYRQLPEEGLKFMVYLQKENIIDESGMPKERFSAEFPKEGPSILRIQQVVRGDSAAYFCASSSDRVENQPQHFGDGTRLSIL.

The chain couples TRBV7-3 to TRBJ2-3; 9 bases agree with TRBD2. The CDR3 totals 16 residues. J gave up 1 base and V 1 base, and 3 bases lay outside the gene matches. Germline V gene lookup returns CDR1 SGHTA and CDR2 FQGTGA. In DNA, the CDR3 is TGTGCCAGCAGCTTAAATAGCGGGAGAGGCACAGATACGCAGTATTTT. Residues: CASSLNSGRGTDTQYF.

This clone was counted only a few times. J is TRBJ1-5 and V is TRBV18, with 9 bases matching TRBD1. Germline assignment: CDR1 KGHSH and CDR2 LQKENI. The junction had 1 base not matched to a gene; V was cut back by 3 bases and J by 1 base. The CDR3 totals 15 residues. Here the CDR3 DNA reads TGTGCCAGCTCACCCGGGACAGGGAGCAATCAGCCCCAGCATTTT. Translated, it gives CASSPGTGSNQPQHF. Complete variable domain (other parts from reference TRBV18 and TRBJ1-5): NAGVMQNPRHLVRRRGQEARLRCSPMKGHSHVYWYRQLPEEGLKFMVYLQKENIIDESGMPKERFSAEFPKEGPSILRIQQVVRGDSAAYFCASSPGTGSNQPQHFGDGTRLSIL.

This chain uses TRBV7-8 with TRBJ1-2; D might be TRBD1 (5 bases). V was clipped by 1 base and J by 4 bases, with 13 bases between them. Germline V lookup: CDR1 SGHVS, CDR2 FQNEAQ. The CDR3 has 15 residues. The CDR3 here is CASSLVRGQGYGYTF. The CDR3 nucleotides read TGTGCCAGCAGCTTAGTAAGGGGTCAGGGCTATGGCTACACCTTC. Full variable domain (missing parts from reference TRBV7-8 and TRBJ1-2): GAGVSQSPRYKVAKRGQDVALRCDPISGHVSLFWYQQALGQGPEFLTYFQNEAQLDKSGLPSDRFFAERPEGSVSTLKIQRTQQEDSAVYLCASSLVRGQGYGYTFGSGTRLTVV.

The rearrangement joins TRBV27 to TRBJ2-7, with a tentative D call TRBD2 (7 bases). Trimming took off 6 bases at V and 7 bases at J, with 13 bases between the two ends. This CDR3 has 12 residues. Germline V lookup: CDR1 MNHEY, CDR2 SMNVEV (reference sequence). CDR3 residues: CASSRRGGEQYF. The CDR3 nucleotides are TGTGCCAGCAGCCGGAGGGGGGGGGAGCAGTACTTC.

The rearrangement links TRBV7-9 to TRBJ2-1, with TRBD2 matching 7 bases. Trimming at V came to 0 bases and at J to 14 bases, leaving 10 bases not matched to a gene. Germline V CDR1 and CDR2: SEHNR, FQNEAQ (reference sequence). There are 14 residues in the CDR3. The CDR3 loop reads CASSLAPGGEEKFF. The CDR3, as DNA: TGTGCCAGCAGCTTAGCCCCGGGGGGAGAGGAAAAGTTCTTC.

J is TRBJ1-4 and V is TRBV6-1; D ambiguous. CDR1 and CDR2 (germline): MNHNS, SASEGT. This CDR3 region has 14 residues. V was shortened by 1 base and J by 5 bases, with 8 bases between the two germline ends. The chain's CDR3 is CASSEVSRNEKLFF. As DNA, the CDR3 is TGTGCCAGCAGTGAAGTCTCCAGGAATGAAAAACTGTTTTTT.

CDR3 DNA sequence: TGCGCCAGCAGCTCAGGCTGGGGGGGCGGGCAAGAGACCCAGTACTTC. Encoded protein: CASSSGWGGGQETQYF. The V gene is TRBV5-1, the J gene TRBJ2-5; weak D call: TRBD2 (7 bases). The V gene lost 3 bases and the J gene lost 2 bases, with 17 bases spanning the gap. This CDR3 spans 16 amino acids. Per germline, CDR1 SGHRS and CDR2 YFSETQ.

This clone has a single count. The V gene is TRBV6-6, the J gene TRBJ1-1, with D hard to call. Germline V gene data show CDR1 as MNHNY and CDR2 as SVGAGI (reference sequence). This CDR3 comprises 13 residues. With 5 bases removed from V and 1 base from J, the gap between germline ends came to 8 bases. The CDR3 nucleotides read TGTGCCAGCAGTAATCGGGGGAACACTGAAGCTTTCTTT. Translation gives CASSNRGNTEAFF.

The rearrangement links TRBV27 to TRBJ2-7; maybe TRBD2 (5 bases). The ends were cut back, 6 bases at V and 2 bases at J, with 14 bases in the middle. Per the germline V gene, CDR1 is MNHEY and CDR2 is SMNVEV (reference sequence). CDR3 size: 14 residues. CDR3 sequence (DNA): TGTGCCAGCAGCCCTGGAGGAGGCCCCTACGAGCAGTACTTC. Encoded protein: CASSPGGGPYEQYF.

This chain connects TRBV5-1 to TRBJ2-7; possibly TRBD1 for D (5 bases). V shed 0 bases and J shed 3 bases, with 13 bases lying between them. This CDR3 has 15 residues. Germline loops: CDR1 SGHRS, CDR2 YFSETQ. The CDR3 loop reads CASSLAPDSNYEQYF. The CDR3 DNA reads as TGCGCCAGCAGCTTGGCTCCCGACAGTAACTACGAGCAGTACTTC.

DNA of the CDR3: TGTGCCAGCTCACCACGACTGGGGGCGAGGACCTACGAGCAGTACTTC. Translating gives CASSPRLGARTYEQYF. The chain links TRBV18 to TRBJ2-7; weak D call: TRBD1 (6 bases). V dropped 1 base and J dropped 2 bases, with 15 bases sitting between them. This CDR3 region has 16 residues. Per germline, CDR1 KGHSH and CDR2 LQKENI.

The gene calls are TRBV28 and TRBJ2-7, with a weak D call TRBD1 (5 bases). The V gene lost 7 bases and the J gene lost 0 bases, with 16 bases spanning the gap. Germline V gene lookup returns CDR1 MDHEN and CDR2 SYDVKM. CDR3 length equals 15 residues. CDR3 nucleotide sequence: TGTGCCAGCACCTGGGGTGACAGTTACTCCTACGAGCAGTACTTC. This translates into CASTWGDSYSYEQYF. Based on the CDR3 plus reference TRBV28 and TRBJ2-7, the full variable domain is DVKVTQSSRYLVKRTGEKVFLECVQDMDHENMFWYRQDPGLGLRLIYFSYDVKMKEKGDIPEGYSVSREKKERFSLILESASTNQTSMYLCASTWGDSYSYEQYFGPGTRLTVT.

The V and J genes are TRBV2 and TRBJ2-1, with TRBD2 identical over 8 bases. V lost 3 bases and J lost 6; bases outside the gene matches: 7. The CDR3 length is 15 residues. Germline V gene lookup returns CDR1 SNHLY and CDR2 FYNNEI. The CDR3 spells CASSDPGGPPNEQFF. The CDR3 DNA is TGTGCCAGCAGTGATCCGGGAGGGCCTCCCAATGAGCAGTTCTTC. Drawing the rest from reference TRBV2 and TRBJ2-1, the complete variable domain is EPEVTQTPSHQVTQMGQEVILRCVPISNHLYFYWYRQILGQKVEFLVSFYNNEISEKSEIFDDQFSVERPDGSNFTLKIRSTKLEDSAMYFCASSDPGGPPNEQFFGPGTRLTVL.

The chain recombines TRBV7-9 with TRBJ2-3, with 10 bases that match TRBD2. This CDR3 spans 16 amino acids. The germline V gene has CDR1 SEHNR and CDR2 FQNEAQ (reference sequence). Unmatched junction bases numbered 6, after V lost 6 bases and J lost 0 bases. CDR3: CASSHTSGTSTDTQYF. The CDR3 nucleotides read TGTGCCAGCAGTCATACTAGCGGGACTAGCACAGATACGCAGTATTTT.

The chain employs TRBV10-2 and TRBJ2-1, with 8 bases identical to TRBD2. The CDR3 is 16 amino acids. V shed 8 bases, J shed 4 bases, and the junction held 13 bases outside the gene matches. Per the germline V gene, CDR1 is WSHSY and CDR2 is SAAADI. CDR3 loop: CASGGVAGGTYNEQFF. In nucleotides, the CDR3 is TGCGCCAGCGGGGGCGTTGCGGGGGGAACTTACAATGAGCAGTTCTTC.

The V call is TRBV28, the J call TRBJ1-4; D not certain. Germline V gene sequence: CDR1 MDHEN, CDR2 SYDVKM. The germline V and J ends were trimmed by 6 bases and 6 bases, with 14 bases remaining between them. This CDR3 contains 14 residues. This CDR3 is CASSPASGYEKLFF. The CDR3 coding sequence is TGTGCCAGCAGCCCTGCTTCCGGGTATGAAAAACTGTTTTTT.

The rearrangement joins TRBV7-9 to TRBJ2-7; 12 positions agree with TRBD2. The V and J ends lost 5 bases and 2 bases, in that order; junction bases with no gene match: 7. The V gene's germline CDR1 is SEHNR and CDR2 FQNEAQ (reference sequence). The CDR3 is made up of 16 amino acids. The DNA of the CDR3 is TGTGCCAGCAGCGCCTTGACTAGCGGGAGCCCCTACGAGCAGTACTTC. Translating it yields CASSALTSGSPYEQYF.

This chain links TRBV9 with TRBJ2-3; D is undetermined. Germline lookup yields CDR1 SGDLS and CDR2 YYNGEE. With 0 bases removed from V and 6 bases from J, the gap between germline ends came to 17 bases. The CDR3 contains 16 residues. Here the CDR3 reads CASSVGIDPAGDTQYF. The CDR3 DNA follows: TGTGCCAGCAGCGTAGGGATTGACCCCGCCGGGGATACGCAGTATTTT. The full variable domain, its missing parts supplied by reference TRBV9 and TRBJ2-3, is DSGVTQTPKHLITATGQRVTLRCSPRSGDLSVYWYQQSLDQGLQFLIQYYNGEERAKGNILERFSAQQFPDLHSELNLSSLELGDSALYFCASSVGIDPAGDTQYFGPGTRLTVL.

The rearrangement links TRBV6-4 to TRBJ2-1, with 7 bases lining up with TRBD1. The CDR3 totals 13 residues. Trimming removed 2 bases from V and 8 bases from J; junction bases left unmatched: 3. CDR1 is MRHNA, CDR2 SNTAGT, per germline. CDR3 region: CASSDEGGHEQFF. The CDR3 nucleotides read TGTGCCAGCAGTGACGAAGGGGGCCATGAGCAGTTCTTC.

The V gene is TRBV28, the J gene TRBJ1-6; 8 bases match TRBD1. The germline CDR1 and CDR2 sequences are MDHEN and SYDVKM. Germline trimming cut 6 bases from V and 4 bases from J; bases unmatched to any gene: 5. The CDR3 is made up of 15 amino acids. The CDR3 is CASRGQGRYNSPLHF. The CDR3, as DNA: TGTGCCAGCAGAGGACAGGGCCGGTATAATTCACCCCTCCACTTT.

The chain combines TRBV5-4 with TRBJ2-1, with 12 bases matching TRBD2. This CDR3 is built from 16 residues. Per germline, CDR1 SGHNT and CDR2 YYREEE (reference sequence). Trimming cost V 0 bases and J 4 bases; bases outside gene matches: 2. This chain's CDR3 is CASSLGLAGEYNEQFF. The CDR3 nucleotides are TGTGCCAGCAGCTTGGGACTAGCGGGAGAATACAATGAGCAGTTCTTC.

The rearrangement joins TRBV7-2 to TRBJ1-1, with 9 bases fitting TRBD1. The CDR3 runs 15 residues. V was clipped by 4 bases and J by 4 bases; unmatched bases: 7. Germline V gives CDR1 SGHTA, CDR2 FQGNSA. The CDR3 DNA follows: TGTGCCAGCAGCTCCCTACGGACAGGGGTCACTGAAGCTTTCTTT. Amino acids: CASSSLRTGVTEAFF.

The genes are TRBV15 and TRBJ2-5; maybe TRBD2 (6 bases). Germline V gene data show CDR1 as LNHNV and CDR2 as YYDKDF (reference sequence). This CDR3 is 13 amino acids long. Trimming pared 0 bases from V and 14 bases from J, leaving 16 bases between. CDR3 sequence (DNA): TGTGCCACCAGCAGAGATGGTCCGGGACTCCGCTACTTC. It is translated as CATSRDGPGLRYF.